Following are 26 T cell receptor beta chains from one sample sequenced in a study of type 1 regulatory T cells (dated by TCRdb to the early 2020s). TCRdb shows the sequencer as Illumina MiSeq. The public reads were quality trimmed at Q25 with fastp and then assembled into clones with MiXCR by TCRdb, keeping productive beta chains. Every distinct CDR3 protein forms one entry, paired with its most common genes and DNA. The sample records around 62,000 distinct CDR3 sequences, approximately 64% of which are singletons. The ten largest clones take up 6.5% to 8.5% of the sample. Antigens of these TCRs are unknown. Material for sequencing was cultured T cells, either the whole culture or a sorted T cell fraction (not recorded which). The cell subset or site label, read with the paper, signifies: Tr1-enriched cell product generated in vitro against host alloantigens. The source is a human donor in good health.

The V and J genes are TRBV30 and TRBJ2-7; 7 bases are a match to TRBD2. J was trimmed by 5 bases and V by 2 bases; bases with no gene match: 9. The CDR3 contains 14 residues. Germline V gene lookup returns CDR1 GTSNPN and CDR2 SVGIG (reference sequence). In nucleotides, the CDR3 is TGTGCCTGGAGTTTCGGTGAGGGAGGGAACGAGCAGTACTTC. Residues: CAWSFGEGGNEQYF.

The CDR3 region is CASRAGDYREEQYF. CDR3 bases: TGCGCCAGCAGGGCCGGGGACTATCGGGAGGAGCAGTACTTC. The gene calls are TRBV5-1 and TRBJ2-7; 7 bases line up with TRBD2. CDR3 length: 14 residues. Germline CDR1 is SGHRS and CDR2 is YFSETQ. After removal of 5 bases from V and 7 bases from J, the junction contained 12 bases not matched to a gene.

V gene TRBV20-1 combines with J gene TRBJ2-1, with 7 bases identical to TRBD1. V gave up 5 bases and J gave up 4 bases; unmatched junction bases: 11. Germline V lookup: CDR1 DFQATT, CDR2 SNEGSKA (reference sequence). The CDR3 runs to 15 residues. CDR3 sequence reads: CSAELKGRGYNEQFF. CDR3 sequence (DNA): TGCAGTGCTGAGCTTAAAGGCAGGGGGTACAATGAGCAGTTCTTC.

V is TRBV2 and J is TRBJ1-5, with D possibly TRBD1 on 5 matching bases. The V gene's germline CDR1 is SNHLY and CDR2 FYNNEI. This CDR3 has 15 amino acids. Between the trimmed V and J ends, which lost 7 bases and 0 bases, there was a span of 13 bases. This CDR3 is CASTLVGDSNQPQHF. The CDR3 coding sequence is TGTGCCAGCACTCTAGTGGGGGATAGCAATCAGCCCCAGCATTTT.

This clonotype has a handful of counts. This chain connects TRBV6-6 to TRBJ2-7; 14 nucleotides agree with TRBD2. This CDR3 is built from 17 residues. V lost 4 bases and J lost 6; bases outside the gene matches: 11. The V gene's germline CDR1 is MNHNY and CDR2 SVGAGI (reference sequence). The CDR3 sequence: CASSSRLAGGIYAEQYF. In DNA, the CDR3 is TGTGCCAGCAGTTCCCGACTAGCGGGAGGGATATACGCCGAGCAGTACTTC.

The rearrangement links TRBV10-1 to TRBJ2-7; no clear D gene. The CDR3 spans 14 residues. The germline V gene encodes CDR1 WNHNN and CDR2 SYGVQD (reference sequence). Deletions cut 3 bases from V and 0 bases from J, with 9 bases between. The CDR3 nucleotides read TGCGCCAGCAGTGAAGGTGGCGGCTCCTACGAGCAGTACTTC. It codes for CASSEGGGSYEQYF.

This clonotype has only one observation. V and J are TRBV28 and TRBJ1-2; 7 nucleotides match TRBD1. CDR1 is MDHEN and CDR2 is SYDVKM in the germline V gene. V shed 5 bases, J shed 4 bases, and the junction held 10 bases outside the gene matches. The CDR3 extends over 15 amino acids. The CDR3 nucleotides are TGTGCCAGCAGTCCGAACAGGGGTACTGGCTATGGCTACACCTTC. It yields the protein CASSPNRGTGYGYTF.

The V and J genes are TRBV2 and TRBJ2-1, with D possibly called TRBD1 or TRBD2 (5 bases each). Trimming stripped 6 bases from V and 5 bases from J, with 17 bases between. This CDR3 has 15 amino acids. Germline CDR1 reads SNHLY; CDR2 reads FYNNEI. The CDR3 coding sequence is TGTGCCAGCAGGGGGACCCCAGCAGAAGACAATGAGCAGTTCTTC. It codes for CASRGTPAEDNEQFF.

The V and J genes are TRBV20-1 and TRBJ2-1, with 11 bases that match TRBD2. Germline assignment: CDR1 DFQATT and CDR2 SNEGSKA (reference sequence). This CDR3 is built from 16 residues. V gave up 5 bases and J gave up 4 bases; unmatched junction bases: 10. The DNA for the CDR3 is TGCAGTGCTCGACCAGGGACTAGCGGCCAGTACAATGAGCAGTTCTTC. Translating it yields CSARPGTSGQYNEQFF.

Remarks on this clonotype: In this CDR3 the conserved last residue, phenylalanine or tryptophan, is missing, so a read error is likely. No DNA is shown, since the ends of the CDR3 on it are uncertain; the CDR3 is the one TCRdb lists. The chain recombines TRBV10-3 with TRBJ1-1; TRBD1 is the table's D call, not checked against the DNA. Germline-derived CDR1 and CDR2 are ENHRY and SYGVKD. The CDR3 length is 13 residues, termini included. The CDR3 is CAISESTGGTVRV.

The chain couples TRBV20-1 to TRBJ2-1; D is uncertain. V was trimmed by 7 bases and J by 3 bases, leaving 13 bases between them. The CDR3 runs 13 residues. Germline loops: CDR1 DFQATT, CDR2 SNEGSKA (reference sequence). The CDR3 DNA reads as TGCAGTGTCTCGAGCGCTTTCTACAATGAGCAGTTCTTC. Translated, it gives CSVSSAFYNEQFF.

The chain recombines TRBV18 with TRBJ2-5, with 12 nucleotides matching TRBD2. The CDR3 has 14 amino acids. Trimming cost V 6 bases and J 3 bases; bases outside gene matches: 2. Germline V gene data show CDR1 as KGHSH and CDR2 as LQKENI. The CDR3 nucleotides are TGTGCCAGCTCTCGGACTAGCGGGGAAGAGACCCAGTACTTC. Residues: CASSRTSGEETQYF.

The CDR3 DNA reads TGTGCCAGCTCACCAACCGGGATAGCGGGAGGAGATACGCAGTATTTT. Its protein is CASSPTGIAGGDTQYF. V gene TRBV18 combines with J gene TRBJ2-3; TRBD2 matches 10 bases. CDR1 is KGHSH and CDR2 is LQKENI in the germline V gene. The CDR3 consists of 16 residues. The V and J ends lost 2 bases and 5 bases, in that order; junction bases with no gene match: 7.

This chain links TRBV20-1 with TRBJ2-1; the D is unclear. The germline V gene encodes CDR1 DFQATT and CDR2 SNEGSKA (reference sequence). The V and J ends lost 3 bases and 5 bases respectively, with 5 bases between them. This CDR3 contains 11 residues. Written as DNA, the CDR3 is TGCAGTGCTAGGGGGAACAATGAGCAGTTCTTC. This codes for CSARGNNEQFF.

The V call is TRBV11-3, the J call TRBJ2-2, with 10 positions matching TRBD2. This CDR3 is built from 16 residues. Germline loops: CDR1 SGHNT, CDR2 YENEEA. V was pared by 1 base and J by 5 bases, with 4 bases of the junction left unmatched. The CDR3 sequence: CASSLVAGGVTGELFF. The CDR3 DNA is TGTGCCAGCAGCTTAGTAGCGGGAGGAGTTACCGGGGAGCTGTTTTTT.

The chain couples TRBV29-1 to TRBJ2-3, with D possibly being TRBD1 or TRBD2 (5 bases each). The ends were cut back, 8 bases at V and 2 bases at J, with 17 bases in the middle. This CDR3 comprises 14 residues. Germline assignment: CDR1 SQVTM and CDR2 ANQGSEA. CDR3 protein: CSLGVGGTTDTQYF. CDR3 sequence (DNA): TGCAGCCTGGGGGTTGGGGGAACCACAGATACGCAGTATTTT.

The rearrangement links TRBV29-1 to TRBJ2-3; 14 positions agree with TRBD2. V was pared by 6 bases and J by 3 bases, with 2 bases of the junction left unmatched. The germline CDR1 and CDR2 sequences are SQVTM and ANQGSEA. The CDR3 runs to 14 residues. CDR3 sequence reads: CSVGTSGGTDTQYF. DNA for the CDR3: TGCAGCGTCGGGACTAGCGGGGGAACAGATACGCAGTATTTT.

This clonotype was seen once. CDR3 sequence (DNA): TGTGCCAGCTCACCTAGGACAGGAGGAAACACTGAAGCTTTCTTT. Translating gives CASSPRTGGNTEAFF. J is TRBJ1-1 and V is TRBV18, with 7 bases matching TRBD1. Germline CDR1 and CDR2: KGHSH and LQKENI. The CDR3 runs 15 residues. V gave up 3 bases and J gave up 2 bases; unmatched junction bases: 6.

The V and J genes are TRBV7-2 and TRBJ2-1; 8 bases map to TRBD1. Germline V gene lookup returns CDR1 SGHTA and CDR2 FQGNSA. This CDR3 has 17 residues. The V and J ends lost 1 base and 9 bases, in that order; junction bases with no gene match: 14. This CDR3 is CASSLVGSGGAYSEQFF. CDR3 bases: TGTGCCAGCAGCTTAGTTGGGTCAGGGGGCGCTTATAGTGAGCAGTTCTTC. The complete variable domain, with remaining parts taken from reference TRBV7-2 and TRBJ2-1, reads GAGVSQSPSNKVTEKGKDVELRCDPISGHTALYWYRQSLGQGLEFLIYFQGNSAPDKSGLPSDRFSAERTGGSVSTLTIQRTQQEDSAVYLCASSLVGSGGAYSEQFFGPGTRLTVL.

This clonotype was seen more than once but under ten times. The rearrangement links TRBV2 to TRBJ2-5; no definite D call. From germline, CDR1 is SNHLY and CDR2 FYNNEI. CDR3 length: 11 residues. V lost 1 base to trimming and J lost 5 bases, with 2 bases between them. DNA for the CDR3: TGTGCCAGCAGTGAAGGGGAGACCCAGTACTTC. This translates into CASSEGETQYF.

This rearrangement joins TRBV27 to TRBJ2-3, with 10 bases identical to TRBD1. Trimming removed 4 bases from V and 5 bases from J; junction bases left unmatched: 6. The V gene's germline CDR1 is MNHEY and CDR2 SMNVEV (reference sequence). This CDR3 contains 15 residues. This chain's CDR3 is CASSSWTGGVDTQYF. In DNA form, the CDR3 reads TGTGCCAGCAGTTCTTGGACAGGGGGTGTAGATACGCAGTATTTT.

The rearrangement links TRBV6-6 to TRBJ2-5, with TRBD2 matching 7 bases. The length of the CDR3 is 14 residues. V was pared by 6 bases and J by 4 bases, with 8 bases of the junction left unmatched. CDR1 and CDR2 (germline): MNHNY, SVGAGI (reference sequence). The DNA of the CDR3 is TGTGCCAGCAGAGCGGGACCCGGGGGAGAGACCCAGTACTTC. Amino acid sequence: CASRAGPGGETQYF.

This chain links TRBV4-2 with TRBJ2-4, with D possibly TRBD2 on 6 matching bases. Trimming removed 2 bases from V and 6 bases from J, with 17 bases in between. Germline V gene lookup returns CDR1 LGHNA and CDR2 YNFKEQ. This CDR3 comprises 16 residues. The CDR3 loop is CASSQYGELGGNIQYF. CDR3 bases: TGTGCCAGCAGCCAATACGGGGAGCTGGGGGGAAACATTCAGTACTTC.

In its sample, this clonotype was seen a few times. The chain uses TRBV20-1 and TRBJ2-1; TRBD2 is a possible D gene (7 bases). Germline assignment: CDR1 DFQATT and CDR2 SNEGSKA (reference sequence). V was pared by 6 bases and J by 8 bases, with 23 bases between. CDR3 length: 15 residues. CDR3 sequence reads: CSAKKPSGGGDEQFF. The CDR3 DNA reads TGCAGTGCCAAAAAACCTAGCGGAGGGGGGGATGAGCAGTTCTTC.

The chain uses TRBV10-2 and TRBJ2-2, with a possible D match to TRBD2 (5 bases). Germline loops: CDR1 WSHSY, CDR2 SAAADI. The CDR3 is 14 residues long. V was cut by 6 bases and J by 2 bases, with 10 bases left in between. CDR3 residues: CASRFGLNTGELFF. Written as DNA, the CDR3 is TGCGCCAGCAGATTTGGACTCAACACCGGGGAGCTGTTTTTT.

V and J are TRBV20-1 and TRBJ1-5; D possibly corresponds to TRBD1 (6 bases). Trimming shortened V by 6 bases and J by 4 bases, and 25 bases separated the two germline ends. The CDR3 covers 17 residues. The germline gives CDR1 DFQATT, CDR2 SNEGSKA (reference sequence). CDR3 loop: CSASAVGGYGVNQPQHF. In nucleotides, the CDR3 is TGCAGTGCCTCTGCGGTGGGGGGCTATGGTGTGAATCAGCCCCAGCATTTT.